These T cell receptor beta chains were read from a single sample in a study of CDR3 diversity in severe acne. TCRdb ran MiXCR on the PCR reads and lists one entry per CDR3 protein. Of more than 70,000 distinct CDR3 sequences listed, 45% to 55% were seen once; the top ten hold around 10%. Source material: blood. These TCRs come from a male donor with severe acne vulgaris. The CDR3 runs from the conserved cysteine through the conserved F or W. Each record gives: J gene, clone size, D gene, V gene, CDR3 DNA, CDR3 protein. A D gene is named only where the DNA matches it firmly. Clone size is not always given. Where it is, it says once, few, many or a class for expanded clones.

j_gene: TRBJ1-5; abundance: NA; d_gene: NA; v_gene: TRBV27; CDR3nt: TGTGCCAGCAGTTTAGAGGGGCCCAATCAGCCCCAGCATTTT; CDR3aa: CASSLEGPNQPQHF
j_gene: TRBJ1-3; abundance: NA; d_gene: NA; v_gene: TRBV3-1; CDR3nt: TGTGCCAGCAGCCTCAGGGGATCGACTGGAAACACCATATATTTT; CDR3aa: CASSLRGSTGNTIYF
j_gene: TRBJ2-1; abundance: few; d_gene: TRBD2; v_gene: TRBV25-1; CDR3nt: TGTGCCAGCAGTGAGCGGGAGGGCGGGAGGAATGAGCAGTTCTTC; CDR3aa: CASSEREGGRNEQFF
j_gene: TRBJ1-6; abundance: many; d_gene: NA; v_gene: TRBV9; CDR3nt: TGTGCCAGCAGCGAGGGGGGGGGGGGCCTAGCTTCACCCCTCCACTTT; CDR3aa: CASSEGGGGLASPLHF
j_gene: TRBJ1-5; abundance: NA; d_gene: NA; v_gene: TRBV7-3; CDR3nt: TGTGCCAGCAGCTTTAGTGGTCGGGGGTATGAGCAGCCCCAGCATTTT; CDR3aa: CASSFSGRGYEQPQHF
j_gene: TRBJ2-2; abundance: NA; d_gene: TRBD2; v_gene: TRBV25-1; CDR3nt: TGTGCCAGCAGTGTCTCGAGCGGGACTGGGCCAAGGGGGGAGCTGTTTTTT; CDR3aa: CASSVSSGTGPRGELFF
j_gene: TRBJ1-1; abundance: many; d_gene: NA; v_gene: TRBV10-3; CDR3nt: TGTGCCATCAGTGTGGGGCAGGGAACTGAAGCTTTCTTT; CDR3aa: CAISVGQGTEAFF
j_gene: TRBJ2-5; abundance: NA; d_gene: NA; v_gene: TRBV6-6; CDR3nt: TGTGCCAGCAGTTACCTAGGGGGAAAAGAGACCCAGTACTTC; CDR3aa: CASSYLGGKETQYF
j_gene: TRBJ1-2; abundance: NA; d_gene: NA; v_gene: TRBV29-1; CDR3nt: TGCAGCGTTGAAGATCGCAGCTATGGCTACACCTTC; CDR3aa: CSVEDRSYGYTF
j_gene: TRBJ1-2; abundance: NA; d_gene: TRBD1; v_gene: TRBV10-2; CDR3nt: TGCGCCAGCAGTTACGGGCGAATAGACAGGGGAAGTGGCTACACCTTC; CDR3aa: CASSYGRIDRGSGYTF
j_gene: TRBJ2-5; abundance: NA; d_gene: NA; v_gene: TRBV5-1; CDR3nt: TGTGCCAGCAGCGTAAGCAGGGTGCAAGAGACCCAGTACTTC; CDR3aa: CASSVSRVQETQYF
j_gene: TRBJ2-5; abundance: many; d_gene: TRBD1; v_gene: TRBV20-1; CDR3nt: TGCAGTGCTAGAGTCGGGACAGGGGGCCAAGAGACCCAGTACTTC; CDR3aa: CSARVGTGGQETQYF
j_gene: TRBJ1-4; abundance: NA; d_gene: NA; v_gene: TRBV6-5; CDR3nt: TGTGCCAGCCGTAAAGAGGGTACTAATGAAAAACTGTTTTTT; CDR3aa: CASRKEGTNEKLFF
j_gene: TRBJ2-7; abundance: NA; d_gene: TRBD2; v_gene: TRBV20-1; CDR3nt: TGCAGTGCTAGAGGGGCTAGCGGGAGTTCTCACGAGCAGTACTTC; CDR3aa: CSARGASGSSHEQYF
j_gene: TRBJ2-6; abundance: NA; d_gene: NA; v_gene: TRBV29-1; CDR3nt: TGCAGCGTTGAAGCCACACTAGACGGGGCCAACGTCCTGACTTTC; CDR3aa: CSVEATLDGANVLTF
j_gene: TRBJ1-1; abundance: NA; d_gene: TRBD1; v_gene: TRBV7-9; CDR3nt: TGTGCCAGCAGCTTGCCAGGGGGCGCGAACACTGAAGCTTTCTTT; CDR3aa: CASSLPGGANTEAFF
j_gene: TRBJ2-1; abundance: NA; d_gene: TRBD1; v_gene: TRBV24-1; CDR3nt: TGTGCCACCAGTGACCACAGGGGCTACAATGAGCAGTTCTTC; CDR3aa: CATSDHRGYNEQFF
j_gene: TRBJ1-6; abundance: few; d_gene: NA; v_gene: TRBV28; CDR3nt: TGTGCCAGCAGTTTCCCCGGCGGGAGGGATTCACCCCTCCACTTT; CDR3aa: CASSFPGGRDSPLHF
j_gene: TRBJ2-7; abundance: few; d_gene: NA; v_gene: TRBV9; CDR3nt: TGTGCCAGCAGCCAAGGGCGGGCGGTGAGGGAGCAGTACTTC; CDR3aa: CASSQGRAVREQYF
j_gene: TRBJ1-5; abundance: NA; d_gene: NA; v_gene: TRBV10-3; CDR3nt: TGTGCCATCTCGGCAGGGAATATTGATCAGCCCCAGCATTTT; CDR3aa: CAISAGNIDQPQHF
j_gene: TRBJ2-2; abundance: few; d_gene: NA; v_gene: TRBV9; CDR3nt: TGTGCCAGCAGCGTAGTAGGGGGAGGGCCCACCGGGGAGCTGTTTTTT; CDR3aa: CASSVVGGGPTGELFF
j_gene: TRBJ1-1; abundance: NA; d_gene: NA; v_gene: TRBV9; CDR3nt: TGTGCCAGCAGCGTAGAGGGGGGACCCGCAGTGGCTTTCTTT; CDR3aa: CASSVEGGPAVAFF
j_gene: TRBJ2-1; abundance: once; d_gene: NA; v_gene: TRBV27; CDR3nt: TGTGCCAGCAGTCTCTGGGCAGCGGGCCGCGATGAGCAGTTCTTC; CDR3aa: CASSLWAAGRDEQFF
j_gene: TRBJ2-7; abundance: many; d_gene: NA; v_gene: TRBV19; CDR3nt: TGTGCCAGTAGTTCCCGGGGTTCTTCCTACGAGCAGTACTTC; CDR3aa: CASSSRGSSYEQYF
j_gene: TRBJ1-2; abundance: NA; d_gene: NA; v_gene: TRBV15; CDR3nt: TGTGCCACCAGCAGTGACGACTATGGCTACACCTTC; CDR3aa: CATSSDDYGYTF
j_gene: TRBJ1-1; abundance: few; d_gene: NA; v_gene: TRBV27; CDR3nt: TGTGCCAGCAGTTTATCGCGGAACACTGAAGCTTTCTTT; CDR3aa: CASSLSRNTEAFF
j_gene: TRBJ2-1; abundance: NA; d_gene: TRBD2; v_gene: TRBV10-1; CDR3nt: TGCGCCAGCAGTGAGTGGGGGACTAGCCGTTACAATGGGCAGTTCTTC; CDR3aa: CASSEWGTSRYNGQFF
j_gene: TRBJ1-5; abundance: NA; d_gene: NA; v_gene: TRBV24-1; CDR3nt: TGTGCCACCAGTGATGGGCGGGGTCCGAGGCAGCCCCAGCATTTT; CDR3aa: CATSDGRGPRQPQHF
j_gene: TRBJ1-5; abundance: NA; d_gene: NA; v_gene: TRBV19; CDR3nt: TGTGCCAGTAGTATAGATGTTACAAACAATCAGCCCCAGCATTTT; CDR3aa: CASSIDVTNNQPQHF
j_gene: TRBJ1-6; abundance: many; d_gene: TRBD1; v_gene: TRBV2; CDR3nt: TGTGCCAGCAGTTCCGGGACAGCGGAGATTAATTCACCCCTCCACTTT; CDR3aa: CASSSGTAEINSPLHF
j_gene: TRBJ1-1; abundance: NA; d_gene: NA; v_gene: TRBV20-1; CDR3nt: TGCAGTGCTAGAGAAGAAGGGAGGGGCAGTCCTGAAGCTTTCTTT; CDR3aa: CSAREEGRGSPEAFF
j_gene: TRBJ2-5; abundance: NA; d_gene: NA; v_gene: TRBV7-2; CDR3nt: TGTGCCAGCAGCTTACCGACAGGCCAAGAGACCCAGTACTTC; CDR3aa: CASSLPTGQETQYF
j_gene: TRBJ1-1; abundance: NA; d_gene: NA; v_gene: TRBV12-3/TRBV12-4; CDR3nt: TGTGCCAGCAGTTCGGCAGGTGGTCAGCCCAAAGCTTTCTTT; CDR3aa: CASSSAGGQPKAFF
j_gene: TRBJ1-2; abundance: many; d_gene: NA; v_gene: TRBV10-3; CDR3nt: TGTGCCATCAGTGAACAGGGAGCGGTATCTGGCTACACCTTC; CDR3aa: CAISEQGAVSGYTF
j_gene: TRBJ2-3; abundance: NA; d_gene: TRBD2; v_gene: TRBV25-1; CDR3nt: TGTGCCAGCAGTGCCCCCGGGGCTAGCGGTAGCACAGATACGCAGTATTTT; CDR3aa: CASSAPGASGSTDTQYF
j_gene: TRBJ2-3; abundance: NA; d_gene: NA; v_gene: TRBV20-1; CDR3nt: TGCAGTGCTACAAGGAGGAGGGCTAGCACAGATACGCAGTATTTT; CDR3aa: CSATRRRASTDTQYF
j_gene: TRBJ2-5; abundance: NA; d_gene: NA; v_gene: TRBV7-9; CDR3nt: NA; CDR3aa: CASSLVAGDEKLFFGSGTQYF
j_gene: TRBJ1-6; abundance: many; d_gene: NA; v_gene: TRBV4-1; CDR3nt: TGCGCCAGCAGCCAAGGCCTCAGGGATTCACCCCTCCACTTT; CDR3aa: CASSQGLRDSPLHF
j_gene: TRBJ2-7; abundance: medium-sized; d_gene: TRBD2; v_gene: TRBV19; CDR3nt: TGTGCCAGTGGTAGACTAGCGGGAGCCCCCTACGAGCAGTACTTC; CDR3aa: CASGRLAGAPYEQYF
j_gene: TRBJ2-2; abundance: few; d_gene: TRBD1; v_gene: TRBV19; CDR3nt: TGTGCCAGTAGGGTGGGACAGGGAAACACCGGGGAGCTGTTTTTT; CDR3aa: CASRVGQGNTGELFF
j_gene: TRBJ1-2; abundance: NA; d_gene: NA; v_gene: TRBV7-2; CDR3nt: TGTGCCAGCAGCTCGGGGGGGGGGTCAGACTATGGCTACACCTTC; CDR3aa: CASSSGGGSDYGYTF
j_gene: TRBJ2-2; abundance: NA; d_gene: TRBD2; v_gene: TRBV7-9; CDR3nt: TGTGCCAGCAGCTCGACTAGCGGGACCGGGGAGCTGTTTTTT; CDR3aa: CASSSTSGTGELFF
j_gene: TRBJ1-1; abundance: NA; d_gene: NA; v_gene: TRBV24-1; CDR3nt: TGTGCCACCAGTGATTCACGCGCACAGGGTTGGGACACTGAAGCTTTCTTT; CDR3aa: CATSDSRAQGWDTEAFF
j_gene: TRBJ2-5; abundance: many; d_gene: NA; v_gene: TRBV27; CDR3nt: TGTGCCAGCAAAAAGCGGGGCTCAGGGGCCGGGGAGACCCAGTACTTC; CDR3aa: CASKKRGSGAGETQYF
j_gene: TRBJ1-1; abundance: NA; d_gene: NA; v_gene: TRBV6-5; CDR3nt: TGTGCCAGCAGTGAAATGTTCGTAGGGGAGTTGAACACTGAAGCTTTCTTT; CDR3aa: CASSEMFVGELNTEAFF
j_gene: TRBJ2-6; abundance: NA; d_gene: NA; v_gene: TRBV4-3; CDR3nt: TGCGCCAGCAGCCAAGATGGCGAAGGCTACGGGGCCAACGTCCTGACTTTC; CDR3aa: CASSQDGEGYGANVLTF
j_gene: TRBJ1-1; abundance: few; d_gene: NA; v_gene: TRBV7-6; CDR3nt: TGTGCCAGCAGCGGTTCTCGATCCACTGAAGCTTTCTTT; CDR3aa: CASSGSRSTEAFF
j_gene: TRBJ1-2; abundance: many; d_gene: NA; v_gene: TRBV2; CDR3nt: TGTGCCAGCAGTGAAGCTTCGGGGGCCTATGGCTACACCTTC; CDR3aa: CASSEASGAYGYTF
j_gene: TRBJ2-7; abundance: NA; d_gene: NA; v_gene: TRBV11-2; CDR3nt: TGTGCCAGCAGCTTAATGCTTGTGGACGGCAATGAGCAGTACTTC; CDR3aa: CASSLMLVDGNEQYF
j_gene: TRBJ1-5; abundance: many; d_gene: NA; v_gene: TRBV9; CDR3nt: TGTGCCAGCAGCGTAGACGGGAGCAATCAGCCCCAGCATTTT; CDR3aa: CASSVDGSNQPQHF
j_gene: TRBJ2-5; abundance: NA; d_gene: TRBD1; v_gene: TRBV29-1; CDR3nt: TGCAGCGTTCCACAGGGGGATAACCAAGAGGGGACCCAGTACTTC; CDR3aa: CSVPQGDNQEGTQYF
j_gene: TRBJ1-1; abundance: few; d_gene: NA; v_gene: TRBV5-1; CDR3nt: TGCGCCAGCAGCACACACCGTACAGAGAACACTGAAGCTTTCTTT; CDR3aa: CASSTHRTENTEAFF
j_gene: TRBJ1-5; abundance: once; d_gene: NA; v_gene: TRBV25-1; CDR3nt: TGTGCCAACACAGGGTTTTGGACCGGTCAGCCCCAGCATTTT; CDR3aa: CANTGFWTGQPQHF
j_gene: TRBJ2-7; abundance: NA; d_gene: NA; v_gene: TRBV6-1; CDR3nt: TGTGCCAGCAGTAACTACCTGTGGAGGGGGTTGTCCTACGAGCAGTACTTC; CDR3aa: CASSNYLWRGLSYEQYF
j_gene: TRBJ1-1; abundance: once; d_gene: TRBD1; v_gene: TRBV6-5; CDR3nt: TGTGCCAGCAGTTACGAGACAGGGACGATTGAAGCTTTCTTT; CDR3aa: CASSYETGTIEAFF